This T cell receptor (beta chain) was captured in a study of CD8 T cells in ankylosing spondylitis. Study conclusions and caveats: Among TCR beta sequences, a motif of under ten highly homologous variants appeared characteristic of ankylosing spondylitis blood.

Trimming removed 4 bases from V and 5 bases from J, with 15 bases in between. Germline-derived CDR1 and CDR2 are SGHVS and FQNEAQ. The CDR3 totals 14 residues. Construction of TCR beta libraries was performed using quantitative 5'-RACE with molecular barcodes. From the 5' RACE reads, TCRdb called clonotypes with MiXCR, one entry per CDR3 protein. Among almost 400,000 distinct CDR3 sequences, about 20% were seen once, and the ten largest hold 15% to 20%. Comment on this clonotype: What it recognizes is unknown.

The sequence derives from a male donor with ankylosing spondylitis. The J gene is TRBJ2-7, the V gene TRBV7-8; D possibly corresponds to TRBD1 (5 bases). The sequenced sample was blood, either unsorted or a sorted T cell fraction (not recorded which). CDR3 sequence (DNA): TGTGCCAGCAGCTCCTTCGGCAGGGCGAACGAGCAGTACTTC. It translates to CASSSFGRANEQYF.